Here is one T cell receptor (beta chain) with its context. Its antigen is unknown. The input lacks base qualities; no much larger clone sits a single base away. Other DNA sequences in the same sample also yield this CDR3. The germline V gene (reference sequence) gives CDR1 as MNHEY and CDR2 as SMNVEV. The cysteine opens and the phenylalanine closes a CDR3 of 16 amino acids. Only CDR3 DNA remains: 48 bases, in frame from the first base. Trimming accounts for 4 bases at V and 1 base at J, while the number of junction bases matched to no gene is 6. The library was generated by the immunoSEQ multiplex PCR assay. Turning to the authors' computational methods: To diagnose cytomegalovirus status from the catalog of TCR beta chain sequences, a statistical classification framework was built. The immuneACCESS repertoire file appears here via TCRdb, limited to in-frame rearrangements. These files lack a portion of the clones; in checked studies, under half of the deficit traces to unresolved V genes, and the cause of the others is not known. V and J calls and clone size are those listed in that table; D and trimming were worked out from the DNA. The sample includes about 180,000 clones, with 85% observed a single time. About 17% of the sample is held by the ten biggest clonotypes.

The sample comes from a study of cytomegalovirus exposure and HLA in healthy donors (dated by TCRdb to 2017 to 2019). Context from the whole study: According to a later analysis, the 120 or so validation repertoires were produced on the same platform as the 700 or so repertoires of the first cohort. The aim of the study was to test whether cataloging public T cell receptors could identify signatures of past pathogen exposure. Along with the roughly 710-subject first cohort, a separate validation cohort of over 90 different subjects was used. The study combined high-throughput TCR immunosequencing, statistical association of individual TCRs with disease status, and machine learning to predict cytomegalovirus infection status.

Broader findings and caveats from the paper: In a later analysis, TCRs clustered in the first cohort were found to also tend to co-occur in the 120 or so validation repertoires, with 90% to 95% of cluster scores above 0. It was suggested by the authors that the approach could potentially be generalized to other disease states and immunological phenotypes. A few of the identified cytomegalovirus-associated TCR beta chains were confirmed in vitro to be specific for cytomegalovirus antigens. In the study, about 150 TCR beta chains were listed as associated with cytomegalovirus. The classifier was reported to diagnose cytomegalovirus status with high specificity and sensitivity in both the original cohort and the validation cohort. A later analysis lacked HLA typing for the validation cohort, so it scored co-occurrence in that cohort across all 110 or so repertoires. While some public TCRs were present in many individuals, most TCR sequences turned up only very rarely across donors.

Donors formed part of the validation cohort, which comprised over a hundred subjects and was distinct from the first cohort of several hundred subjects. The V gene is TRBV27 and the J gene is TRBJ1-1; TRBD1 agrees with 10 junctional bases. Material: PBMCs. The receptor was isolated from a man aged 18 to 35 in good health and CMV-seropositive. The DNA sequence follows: TGTGCCAGCAGTTCCGACAGGGGGCGGGGGAACACTGAAGCTTTCTTT. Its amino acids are CASSSDRGRGNTEAFF.